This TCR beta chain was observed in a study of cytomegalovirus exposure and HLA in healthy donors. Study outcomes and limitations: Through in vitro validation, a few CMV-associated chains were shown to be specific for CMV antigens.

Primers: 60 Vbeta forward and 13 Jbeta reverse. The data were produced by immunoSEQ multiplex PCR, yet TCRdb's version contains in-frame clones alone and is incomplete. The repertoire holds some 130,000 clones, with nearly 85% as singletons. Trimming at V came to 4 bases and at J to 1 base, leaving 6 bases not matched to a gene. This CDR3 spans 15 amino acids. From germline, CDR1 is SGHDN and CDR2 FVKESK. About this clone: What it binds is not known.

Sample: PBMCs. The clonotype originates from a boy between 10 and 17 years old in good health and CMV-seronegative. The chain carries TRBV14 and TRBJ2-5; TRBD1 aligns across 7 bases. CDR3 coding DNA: TGTGCCAGCAGCCGATCGACAGGGCCCCAAGAGACCCAGTACTTC. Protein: CASSRSTGPQETQYF.